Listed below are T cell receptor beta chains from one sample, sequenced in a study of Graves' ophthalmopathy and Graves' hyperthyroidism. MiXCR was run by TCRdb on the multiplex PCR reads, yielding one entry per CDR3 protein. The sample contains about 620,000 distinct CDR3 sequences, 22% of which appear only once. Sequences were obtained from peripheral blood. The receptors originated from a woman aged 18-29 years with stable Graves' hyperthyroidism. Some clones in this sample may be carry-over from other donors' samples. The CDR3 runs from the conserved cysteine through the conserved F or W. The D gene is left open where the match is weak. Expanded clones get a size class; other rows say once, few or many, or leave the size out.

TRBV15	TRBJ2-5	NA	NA	TGTGCCACCAGCAGAGACGCAGGGATCCAAGAGACCCAGTACTTC	CATSRDAGIQETQYF
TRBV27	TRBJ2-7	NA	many	TGTGCCAGCAGTTCCCTGGTGAGGGAGAGCGAGCAGTACTTC	CASSSLVRESEQYF
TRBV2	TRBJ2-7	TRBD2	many	TGTGCCAGCAGCGCTAGCGGGGGCGCTTCCTACGAGCAGTACTTC	CASSASGGASYEQYF
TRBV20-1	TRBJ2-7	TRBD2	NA	TGCAGTGCTAGACAAAGGGAGGGGTTCTCCTACGAGCAGTACTTC	CSARQREGFSYEQYF
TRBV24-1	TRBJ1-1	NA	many	TGTGCCACCAGTGATTCGACAGCATCTGAAGCTTTCTTT	CATSDSTASEAFF
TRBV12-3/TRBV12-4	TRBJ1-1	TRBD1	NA	TGTGCCAGCAGTTTAAAGGGACAGGGGATCACTGAAGCTTTCTTT	CASSLKGQGITEAFF
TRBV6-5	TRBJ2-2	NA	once	TGTGCCAGCAGTTACGGAAGGACCCCGGGAGTCGGGGAGCTGTTTTTT	CASSYGRTPGVGELFF
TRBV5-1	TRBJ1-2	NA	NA	TGCGCCAGCAGCTTGGAGGGCAGGGGAGACTATGGCTACACCTTC	CASSLEGRGDYGYTF
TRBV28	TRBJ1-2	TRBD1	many	TGTGCCAGCAGTTTTCCTACAGGGGGCGCGAACTATGGCTACACCTTC	CASSFPTGGANYGYTF
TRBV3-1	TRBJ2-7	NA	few	TGTGCCAGCAGCCAAGAGTTTCTTCTTTCCTACGAGCAGTACTTC	CASSQEFLLSYEQYF
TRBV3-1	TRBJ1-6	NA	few	TGTGCCAGCAGCAAAAGACATCCTCTCATCGGGGAGAGCTCCTATAATTCACCCCTCCACTTT	CASSKRHPLIGESSYNSPLHF
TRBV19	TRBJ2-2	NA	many	TGTGCCAGTAGTATACGGCGGGGATCGAACACCGGGGAGCTGTTTTTT	CASSIRRGSNTGELFF
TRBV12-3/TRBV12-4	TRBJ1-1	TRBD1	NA	TGTGCCAGCAGTTTGGACAGGGGGCAAACTGAAGCTTTCTTT	CASSLDRGQTEAFF
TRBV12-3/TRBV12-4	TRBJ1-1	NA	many	TGTGCCAGCGAACGGACCAGGAACACTGAAGCTTTCTTT	CASERTRNTEAFF
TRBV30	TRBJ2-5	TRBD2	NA	TGTGCCTGGACGGGGACTAGCGGGCAACAAGAGACCCAGTACTTC	CAWTGTSGQQETQYF
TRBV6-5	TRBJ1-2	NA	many	TGTGCCAGCAGTTACTCCACGGGTCTAGACTATGGCTACACCTTC	CASSYSTGLDYGYTF
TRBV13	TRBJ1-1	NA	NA	TGTGCCAGCAGCTTAGACAGGAGGGAAACTGAAGCTTTCTTT	CASSLDRRETEAFF
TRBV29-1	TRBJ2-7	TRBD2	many	TGCAGCGTTGAAACTAGCGGGAGCTCCTACGAGCAGTACTTC	CSVETSGSSYEQYF
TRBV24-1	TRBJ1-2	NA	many	TGTGCCACCAGTGTCCTCCCGGCGGAGGCCCAGGCTAACTATGGCTACACCTTC	CATSVLPAEAQANYGYTF
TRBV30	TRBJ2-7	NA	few	TGTGCCTGGCGAAGCGACGAGCAGTACTTC	CAWRSDEQYF
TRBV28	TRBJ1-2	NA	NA	TGTGCCAGCAGTTTATACAGGGAAGTCTATGGCTACACCTTC	CASSLYREVYGYTF
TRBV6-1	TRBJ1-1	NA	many	TGTGCCAGCAGACAGACAGACACTGAAGCTTTCTTT	CASRQTDTEAFF